Below, 20 T cell receptor beta chains from the same sample are listed, as sequenced in a study of technical replicates of blood from several donors. Data came from immunoSEQ multiplex PCR; TCRdb stores just in-frame clones and leaves some out. The sample has about 84,000 clones, roughly 97% seen once. Input material: T cells isolated from PBMCs. The receptors stem from a human donor in good health.

The J gene is TRBJ2-1, the V gene TRBV5-4; 9 nucleotides line up with TRBD1. Germline V gene sequence: CDR1 SGHNT, CDR2 YYREEE (reference sequence). Trimming removed 4 bases from V and 7 bases from J; junction bases left unmatched: 6. The CDR3 loop spans 14 amino acids. As DNA, the CDR3 is TGTGCCAGCAGCCCCTGGGACAGGGAAAATGAGCAGTTCTTC. Protein sequence: CASSPWDRENEQFF.

This clone was seen only once. The V call is TRBV7-2, the J call TRBJ2-5; the D is unclear. This CDR3 spans 17 amino acids. Germline V lookup: CDR1 SGHTA, CDR2 FQGNSA. Trimming shortened V by 1 base and J by 5 bases, and 20 bases separated the two germline ends. In nucleotides, the CDR3 is TGTGCCAGCAGCTTAGGTCCTAGTCCCTTAAAACCGGAGACCCAGTACTTC. This codes for CASSLGPSPLKPETQYF.

The chain recombines TRBV4-1 with TRBJ2-1, with a possible D match to TRBD1 (6 bases). The CDR3 consists of 18 residues. V shed 1 base and J shed 0 bases, with 16 bases lying between them. The germline CDR1 and CDR2 sequences are MGHRA and YSYEKL. In DNA form, the CDR3 reads TGCGCCAGCAGCCAAGGGACAGTTGGCCTGAGCTCCTACAATGAGCAGTTCTTC. Protein sequence: CASSQGTVGLSSYNEQFF.

The chain recombines TRBV5-1 with TRBJ2-5, with TRBD2 matching over 7 bases. Germline lookup yields CDR1 SGHRS and CDR2 YFSETQ. V lost 3 bases to trimming and J lost 6 bases; unmatched junction nucleotides: 17. The CDR3 is made up of 17 amino acids. DNA for the CDR3: TGCGCCAGCAGCTCCCGGGGGGACTCGGGGCATGAGAAGACCCAGTACTTC. Translated: CASSSRGDSGHEKTQYF.

Here the CDR3 reads CASSLRPSGSTDTQYF. CDR3 sequence (DNA): TGCGCCAGCAGCTTGAGGCCTAGCGGAAGCACAGATACGCAGTATTTT. The V and J genes are TRBV5-1 and TRBJ2-3, with 7 nucleotides matching TRBD2. V lost 1 base to trimming and J lost 0 bases; unmatched junction nucleotides: 5. This CDR3 is 16 amino acids long. The germline CDR1 and CDR2 sequences are SGHRS and YFSETQ.

The chain has TRBV28 and TRBJ2-7; TRBD1 is a possible D gene (5 bases). The CDR3 has 17 amino acids. The germline gives CDR1 MDHEN, CDR2 SYDVKM. The ends were cut back, 4 bases at V and 3 bases at J, with 22 bases in the middle. The CDR3 sequence is CASSSTVRVTWIYEQYF. The CDR3 region has the DNA TGTGCCAGCAGTTCGACCGTCAGGGTGACTTGGATCTACGAGCAGTACTTC.

The CDR3 is CASSHSQGSNYGYTF. CDR3 DNA sequence: TGTGCCAGCTCACACTCACAGGGTTCTAACTATGGCTACACCTTC. The chain links TRBV18 to TRBJ1-2, with a tentative D call TRBD1 (6 bases). The V end lost 4 bases, the J end lost 0 bases, and 12 bases lay between the germline ends. The germline V gene has CDR1 KGHSH and CDR2 LQKENI. The CDR3 consists of 15 residues.

The chain carries TRBV28 and TRBJ1-2; D might be TRBD1 (5 bases). Germline CDR1 MDHEN, CDR2 SYDVKM. Trimming took 5 bases from V and 7 from J, leaving 11 bases between them. The CDR3 spans 12 residues. In DNA, the CDR3 is TGTGCCAGCAGTCTGGACATGGGTGGCTACACCTTC. As protein: CASSLDMGGYTF.

This chain uses TRBV18 with TRBJ2-1; tentative D call: TRBD2 (6 bases). Germline CDR1 reads KGHSH; CDR2 reads LQKENI. Trimming removed 3 bases from V and 8 bases from J, with 23 bases in between. This CDR3 has 17 residues. The CDR3 reads CASSPPRASAKEDEQFF. CDR3 in DNA: TGTGCCAGCTCACCTCCACGAGCTAGCGCCAAGGAGGATGAGCAGTTCTTC.

This rearrangement joins TRBV21-1 to TRBJ2-7; TRBD2 is the table's D call and was not checked against the DNA. TRBV21-1 is labeled a pseudogene. CDR3 length: 17 amino acids. Here the CDR3 reads CASSKIGSSGSSYEQYF. Written as DNA, the CDR3 is TGTGCCAGCAGCAAGATCGGTTCTAGCGGGAGCTCCTACGAGCAGTACTTC.

The V and J genes are TRBV2 and TRBJ2-7; 7 bases line up with TRBD1. CDR3 size: 12 residues. Looked up from germline, CDR1 is SNHLY and CDR2 is FYNNEI. The V gene end was trimmed by 7 bases and the J gene end by 2 bases; junction bases not matched to a gene: 2. The CDR3 spells CASTDRAYEQYF. CDR3 DNA: TGTGCCAGCACAGACAGGGCCTACGAGCAGTACTTC.

V gene TRBV11-2 combines with J gene TRBJ2-3; D is unresolved. The CDR3 is 14 residues long. Germline V gene sequence: CDR1 SGHAT, CDR2 FQNNGV. Trimming stripped 4 bases from V and 1 base from J, with 9 bases between. The CDR3 coding sequence is TGTGCCAGCAGCTGGTCAGGCCGCACAGATACGCAGTATTTT. It specifies CASSWSGRTDTQYF. The variable domain in full, with the rest retrieved from reference TRBV11-2 and TRBJ2-3, is EAGVAQSPRYKIIEKRQSVAFWCNPISGHATLYWYQQILGQGPKLLIQFQNNGVVDDSQLPKDRFSAERLKGVDSTLKIQPAKLEDSAVYLCASSWSGRTDTQYFGPGTRLTVL.

The chain is built from TRBV5-8 and TRBJ1-5, with 10 bases aligning to TRBD1. Germline lookup yields CDR1 SGHTS and CDR2 YDEGEE. Trimming removed 4 bases from V and 1 base from J; junction bases left unmatched: 8. The CDR3 extends over 17 amino acids. The chain's CDR3 is CASSQPMDRGSNQPQHF. CDR3 nucleotides: TGTGCCAGCAGCCAACCAATGGACAGGGGGAGCAATCAGCCCCAGCATTTT.

The chain uses TRBV28 and TRBJ2-1; 7 bases align to TRBD2. CDR1 MDHEN and CDR2 SYDVKM come from the germline V gene. The CDR3 is 14 amino acids. J was trimmed by 6 bases and V by 5 bases; bases with no gene match: 7. The CDR3 nucleotides read TGTGCCAGCAGTCTGTGGCGGGGGTCCAATGAGCAGTTCTTC. As protein: CASSLWRGSNEQFF.

The chain joins TRBV19 to TRBJ2-5, with D possibly TRBD2 on 5 matching bases. From germline, CDR1 is LNHDA and CDR2 SQIVND (reference sequence). V was clipped by 6 bases and J by 5 bases, with 16 bases between them. The CDR3 covers 14 residues. The CDR3 DNA reads as TGTGCCAGTAGCCCCAGAGGGCGTCGGGAGACCCAGTACTTC. It encodes CASSPRGRRETQYF.

The chain employs TRBV6-4 and TRBJ2-3; 11 nucleotides agree with TRBD2. After removal of 4 bases from V and 2 bases from J, the junction contained 11 bases not matched to a gene. This CDR3 spans 18 amino acids. Per germline, CDR1 MRHNA and CDR2 SNTAGT. This CDR3 reads CASSASILAGGPTDTQYF. Here the CDR3 DNA reads TGTGCCAGCAGTGCCTCGATCCTAGCGGGAGGCCCCACAGATACGCAGTATTTT.

CDR3 sequence (DNA): TGTGCCAGCAGTTTGGACTACCTCTACGAGCAGTACTTC. Amino acid sequence: CASSLDYLYEQYF. The rearrangement links TRBV28 to TRBJ2-7; TRBD2 might be the D (6 bases). Trimming removed 3 bases from V and 3 bases from J, with 9 bases in between. Germline lookup yields CDR1 MDHEN and CDR2 SYDVKM. The CDR3 loop spans 13 amino acids.

This sequence joins TRBV6-1 and TRBJ1-5, with D unresolved. The CDR3 is 17 amino acids. The germline V gene has CDR1 MNHNS and CDR2 SASEGT. The V gene lost 4 bases and the J gene lost 0 bases, with 16 bases spanning the gap. CDR3 in amino acids: CASSVGSLRPSNQPQHF. In nucleotides, the CDR3 is TGTGCCAGCAGTGTTGGATCCCTGCGGCCTAGCAATCAGCCCCAGCATTTT.

The CDR3 sequence is CASSVGRDSEKLFF. The CDR3 coding sequence is TGTGCCAGCAGCGTAGGCAGGGACAGTGAAAAACTGTTTTTT. The chain is built from TRBV9 and TRBJ1-4, with 7 bases matching TRBD1. Germline CDR1 is SGDLS and CDR2 is YYNGEE. V gave up 0 bases and J gave up 7 bases; unmatched junction bases: 3. The CDR3 sequence is 14 residues long.

The chain links TRBV29-1 to TRBJ2-1; TRBD1 matches 8 bases. Trimming at V came to 6 bases and at J to 4 bases, leaving 2 bases not matched to a gene. Germline CDR1 is SQVTM and CDR2 is ANQGSEA. The CDR3 sequence is 12 residues long. CDR3 DNA sequence: TGCAGCGTCCGGACAGGGTACAATGAGCAGTTCTTC. Translation gives CSVRTGYNEQFF.